This TCR beta chain was identified during a study of cytomegalovirus exposure and HLA in healthy donors. Overall study findings and caveats: Sequence variants that were highly shared formed a cluster that was likely a sequencing artifact.

PCR primers comprised 60 Vbeta and 13 Jbeta primers. Generated by immunoSEQ multiplex PCR, the TCRdb table keeps only in-frame clones and is missing some. Of about 150,000 clones listed, around 74% were seen once; the top ten hold roughly 6.3%. This clone was found a few times. Its antigen is unknown. This TCR was recovered from a man in his fifties in good health and CMV-seropositive. The sample taken for sequencing was PBMCs.

As DNA, the CDR3 is TGCGCCAGCAGCCAAACCGACAGTCAGCCCCAGCATTTT. Translation gives CASSQTDSQPQHF. The J gene is TRBJ1-5, the V gene TRBV4-1; D possibly corresponds to TRBD1 (5 bases). The CDR3 consists of 13 residues. Trimming shortened V by 2 bases and J by 6 bases, and 8 bases separated the two germline ends. Looked up from germline, CDR1 is MGHRA and CDR2 is YSYEKL.